This is a list of T cell receptor beta chains from one sample in a study of T-cell memory formation after mild COVID-19. A single record per CDR3 protein comes from TCRdb applying MiXCR to the 5' RACE reads. This table holds 220,000 or so distinct CDR3 sequences, more than 8% found once. Sequences were obtained from PBMCs or a T cell subset sorted from them (not recorded which). Every receptor here comes from a man aged 18 to 35 who had mild COVID-19 (a few samples of this study predate the infection). Cell type and time point are not known. CDR3s include the opening cysteine and the closing phenylalanine or tryptophan. D genes are given only for firm matches. Some rows have no size entry. The others give once, few or many, or a class for an expanded clone.

>TRBV4-2|NA|TRBD2|TRBJ2-5
CASSQGQRGAQETQYF
TGTGCCAGCAGCCAAGGCCAGCGGGGAGCACAAGAGACCCAGTACTTC
>TRBV9|NA|NA|TRBJ2-3
CASSVGHLGNTQYF
TGTGCCAGCAGCGTAGGGCACCTGGGAAATACGCAGTATTTT
>TRBV6-6|many|TRBD1|TRBJ1-5
CASSYPPKTGFGNQPQHF
TGTGCCAGCAGTTACCCCCCCAAGACAGGGTTTGGCAATCAGCCCCAGCATTTT
>TRBV11-2|few|NA|TRBJ1-5
CASSLSGGEPQHF
TGTGCCAGCAGCCTCAGTGGGGGGGAGCCCCAGCATTTT
>TRBV7-9|NA|TRBD1|TRBJ1-5
CASSSQGAWEPQHF
TGTGCCAGCAGCTCACAGGGGGCTTGGGAGCCCCAGCATTTT
>TRBV29-1|few|TRBD1|TRBJ2-3
CGCRQGDTQYF
TGCGGGTGTCGACAGGGCGATACGCAGTATTTT
>TRBV24-1|few|NA|TRBJ1-2
CATSDRRIYGYTF
TGTGCCACCAGTGATCGCAGGATCTATGGCTACACCTTC
>TRBV5-1|many|TRBD1|TRBJ2-4
CASSLGQGQNIQYF
TGCGCCAGCAGCTTGGGACAGGGCCAAAACATTCAGTACTTC
>TRBV27|few|NA|TRBJ2-3
CASSAYRDTQYF
TGTGCCAGCAGCGCGTACCGCGATACGCAGTATTTT
>TRBV10-3|many|NA|TRBJ2-3
CAIRGNRGDTQYF
TGTGCCATCCGGGGGAATCGTGGAGATACGCAGTATTTT
>TRBV7-2|few|NA|TRBJ2-3
CASTFSSSGKDTQYF
TGTGCCAGCACCTTCTCTAGTAGCGGAAAAGATACGCAGTATTTT
>TRBV11-1|NA|TRBD1|TRBJ1-1
CASSWGDRGINTEAFF
TGTGCCAGCAGCTGGGGGGACAGGGGAATCAACACTGAAGCTTTCTTT
>TRBV5-1|few|NA|TRBJ2-7
CASSLDPGRTYEQYF
TGCGCCAGCAGCTTGGATCCGGGGAGAACCTACGAGCAGTACTTC
>TRBV2|few|NA|TRBJ1-2
CASSEPVQGRRLSDYGYTF
TGTGCCAGCAGTGAACCCGTGCAGGGTCGTCGTTTATCTGACTATGGCTACACCTTC
>TRBV4-3|NA|NA|TRBJ1-2
CASSQGEGVGYGYTF
TGCGCCAGCAGCCAGGGGGAAGGGGTCGGCTATGGCTACACCTTC
>TRBV7-9|many|NA|TRBJ2-7
CASSLYYEQYF
TGTGCCAGCAGCCTCTACTACGAGCAGTACTTC
>TRBV7-9|many|NA|TRBJ2-3
CASSLGLESTDTQYF
TGTGCCAGCAGCTTAGGGCTAGAAAGCACAGATACGCAGTATTTT
>TRBV5-5|NA|TRBD2|TRBJ2-7
CASSLGLAGGLSYEQYF
TGTGCCAGCAGCTTGGGACTAGCGGGGGGCCTCTCCTACGAGCAGTACTTC
>TRBV7-2|many|NA|TRBJ1-1
CASSRQRSNTEAFF
TGTGCCAGCAGCCGACAGAGGTCGAACACTGAAGCTTTCTTT
>TRBV5-4|NA|TRBD1|TRBJ1-2
CASSPGARGQDYGYTF
TGTGCCAGCAGCCCCGGGGCCAGGGGGCAGGACTATGGCTACACCTTC
>TRBV5-1|NA|NA|TRBJ1-2
CASSWSVGTEYGYTF
TGCGCCAGCAGCTGGTCCGTCGGGACGGAGTATGGCTACACCTTC
>TRBV12-3/TRBV12-4|NA|NA|TRBJ1-1
CASSFWPEAFF
TGTGCCAGCAGTTTTTGGCCCGAAGCTTTCTTT
>TRBV18|few|TRBD2|TRBJ2-3
CASSPLGLAGIADTQYF
TGTGCCAGCTCACCGCTGGGACTAGCGGGGATAGCAGATACGCAGTATTTT
>TRBV11-1|NA|NA|TRBJ2-5
CASLGQAETQYF
TGTGCCAGCCTCGGGCAGGCAGAGACCCAGTACTTC
>TRBV7-2|NA|NA|TRBJ1-4
CASSKRGNEKLFF
TGTGCCAGCAGCAAGAGGGGTAATGAAAAACTGTTTTTT
>TRBV6-6|NA|NA|TRBJ1-2
CASIVGYQSYGYTF
TGTGCCAGCATCGTAGGGTACCAGTCCTATGGCTACACCTTC
>TRBV4-3|few|NA|TRBJ2-3
CASSQVPATDTQYF
TGCGCCAGCAGCCAAGTCCCGGCCACAGATACGCAGTATTTT
>TRBV5-1|NA|NA|TRBJ2-3
CASSLAGLADTQYF
TGCGCCAGCAGCTTGGCCGGCTTAGCAGATACGCAGTATTTT
>TRBV5-1|few|TRBD2|TRBJ2-1
CASSLGLAGGPVEQFF
TGCGCCAGCAGCTTGGGGCTAGCGGGGGGGCCGGTTGAGCAGTTCTTC
>TRBV4-3|few|NA|TRBJ2-5
CASSQAFGGQETQYF
TGCGCCAGCAGCCAAGCCTTCGGGGGACAAGAGACCCAGTACTTC
>TRBV20-1|many|NA|TRBJ1-2
CSAPPGAYGYTF
TGCAGTGCCCCCCCAGGGGCCTATGGCTACACCTTC